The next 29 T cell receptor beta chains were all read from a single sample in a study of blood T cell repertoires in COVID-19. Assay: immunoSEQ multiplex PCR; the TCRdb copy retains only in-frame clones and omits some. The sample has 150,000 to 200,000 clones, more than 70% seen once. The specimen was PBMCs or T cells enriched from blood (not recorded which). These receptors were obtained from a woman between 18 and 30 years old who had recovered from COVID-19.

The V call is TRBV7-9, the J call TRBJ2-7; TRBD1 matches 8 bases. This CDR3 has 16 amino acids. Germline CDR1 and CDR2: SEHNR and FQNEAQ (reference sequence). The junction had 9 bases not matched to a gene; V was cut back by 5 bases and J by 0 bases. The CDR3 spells CASSHLGTGFSYEQYF. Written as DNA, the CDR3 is TGTGCCAGCAGCCATCTCGGGACAGGATTCTCCTACGAGCAGTACTTC.

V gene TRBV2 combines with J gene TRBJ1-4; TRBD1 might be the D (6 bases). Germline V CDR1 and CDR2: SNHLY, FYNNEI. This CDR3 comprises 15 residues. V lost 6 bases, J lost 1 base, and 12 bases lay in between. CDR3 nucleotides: TGTGCCAGCAGCGGACAGAGACAAACTAATGAAAAACTGTTTTTT. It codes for CASSGQRQTNEKLFF. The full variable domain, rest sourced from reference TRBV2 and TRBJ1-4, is EPEVTQTPSHQVTQMGQEVILRCVPISNHLYFYWYRQILGQKVEFLVSFYNNEISEKSEIFDDQFSVERPDGSNFTLKIRSTKLEDSAMYFCASSGQRQTNEKLFFGSGTQLSVL.

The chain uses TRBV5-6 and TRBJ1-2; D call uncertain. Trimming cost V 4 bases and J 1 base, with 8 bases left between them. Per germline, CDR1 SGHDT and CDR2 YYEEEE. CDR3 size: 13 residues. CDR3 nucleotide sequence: TGTGCCAGCAGCCCCGGGATTAACTATGGCTACACCTTC. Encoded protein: CASSPGINYGYTF.

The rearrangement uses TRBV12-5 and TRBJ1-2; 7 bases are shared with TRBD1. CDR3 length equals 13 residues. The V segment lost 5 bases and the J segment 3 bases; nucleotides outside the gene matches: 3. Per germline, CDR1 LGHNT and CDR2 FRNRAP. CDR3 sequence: CASGQGVHYGYTF. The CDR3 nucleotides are TGTGCTAGTGGTCAGGGGGTTCACTATGGCTACACCTTC.

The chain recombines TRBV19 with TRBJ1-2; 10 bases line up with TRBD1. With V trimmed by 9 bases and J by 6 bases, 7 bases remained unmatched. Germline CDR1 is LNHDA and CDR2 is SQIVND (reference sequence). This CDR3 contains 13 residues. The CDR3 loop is CASQGQGNHGYTF. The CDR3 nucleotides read TGTGCCAGCCAGGGACAGGGGAATCATGGCTACACCTTC.

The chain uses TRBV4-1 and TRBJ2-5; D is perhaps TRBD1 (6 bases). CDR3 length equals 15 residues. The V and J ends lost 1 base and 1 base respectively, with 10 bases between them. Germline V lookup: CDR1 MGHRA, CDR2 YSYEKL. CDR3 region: CASSQVQGRQETQYF. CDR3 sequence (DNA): TGCGCCAGCAGCCAAGTCCAGGGGCGCCAAGAGACCCAGTACTTC.

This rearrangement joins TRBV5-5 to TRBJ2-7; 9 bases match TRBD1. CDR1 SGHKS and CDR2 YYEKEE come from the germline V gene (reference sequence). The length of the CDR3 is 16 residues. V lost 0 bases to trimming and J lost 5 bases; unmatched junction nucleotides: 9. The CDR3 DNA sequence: TGTGCCAGCAGCTTGGCCTTTGGGACAGGGCCCCACGAGCAGTACTTC. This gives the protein CASSLAFGTGPHEQYF.

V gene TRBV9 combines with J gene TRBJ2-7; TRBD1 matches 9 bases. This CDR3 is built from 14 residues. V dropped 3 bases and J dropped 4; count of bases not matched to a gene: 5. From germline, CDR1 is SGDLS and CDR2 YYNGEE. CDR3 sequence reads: CASSGTGTGYEQYF. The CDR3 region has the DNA TGTGCCAGCAGCGGAACCGGGACAGGGTACGAGCAGTACTTC.

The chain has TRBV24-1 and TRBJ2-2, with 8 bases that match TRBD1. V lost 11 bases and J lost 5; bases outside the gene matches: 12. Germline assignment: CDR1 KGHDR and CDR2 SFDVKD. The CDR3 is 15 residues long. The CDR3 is CASGPGQERTGELFF. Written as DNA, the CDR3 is TGTGCCAGCGGTCCGGGACAGGAAAGAACCGGGGAGCTGTTTTTT.

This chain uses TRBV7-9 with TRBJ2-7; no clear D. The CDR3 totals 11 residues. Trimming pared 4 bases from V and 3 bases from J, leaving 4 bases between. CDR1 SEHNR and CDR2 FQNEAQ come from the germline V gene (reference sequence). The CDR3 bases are TGTGCCAGCAGCTCCAACTACGAGCAGTACTTC. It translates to CASSSNYEQYF. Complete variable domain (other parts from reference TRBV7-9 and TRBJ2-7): DTGVSQNPRHKITKRGQNVTFRCDPISEHNRLYWYRQTLGQGPEFLTYFQNEAQLEKSRLLSDRFSAERPKGSFSTLEIQRTEQGDSAMYLCASSSNYEQYFGPGTRLTVT.

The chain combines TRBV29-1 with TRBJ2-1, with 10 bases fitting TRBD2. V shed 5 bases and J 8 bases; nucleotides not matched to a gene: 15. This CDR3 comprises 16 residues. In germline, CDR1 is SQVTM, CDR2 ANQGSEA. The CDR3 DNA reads TGCAGCGTTCCCGCCCACAGCGGGGGGGCCGGGGATGAGCAGTTCTTC. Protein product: CSVPAHSGGAGDEQFF.

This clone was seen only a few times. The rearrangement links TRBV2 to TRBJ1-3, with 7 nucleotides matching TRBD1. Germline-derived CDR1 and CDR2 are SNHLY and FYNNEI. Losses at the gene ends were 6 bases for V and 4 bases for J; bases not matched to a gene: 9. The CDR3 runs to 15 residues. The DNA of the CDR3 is TGTGCCAGCAGCAGGGGACAGAGGATGGGAAACACCATATATTTT. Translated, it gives CASSRGQRMGNTIYF.

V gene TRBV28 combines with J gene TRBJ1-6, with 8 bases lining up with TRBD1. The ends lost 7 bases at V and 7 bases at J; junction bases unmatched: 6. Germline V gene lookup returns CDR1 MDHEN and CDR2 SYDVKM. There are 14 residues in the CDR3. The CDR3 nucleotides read TGTGCCAGCATTCCCAGACAGGGGAATTCACCCCTCCACTTT. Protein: CASIPRQGNSPLHF.

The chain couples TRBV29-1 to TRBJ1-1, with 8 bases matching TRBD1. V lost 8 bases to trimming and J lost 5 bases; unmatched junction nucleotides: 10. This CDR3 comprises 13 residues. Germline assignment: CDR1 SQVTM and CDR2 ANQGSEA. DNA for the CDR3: TGCAGCCCCTCAGGGGGCCGAATTACTGAAGCTTTCTTT. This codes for CSPSGGRITEAFF.

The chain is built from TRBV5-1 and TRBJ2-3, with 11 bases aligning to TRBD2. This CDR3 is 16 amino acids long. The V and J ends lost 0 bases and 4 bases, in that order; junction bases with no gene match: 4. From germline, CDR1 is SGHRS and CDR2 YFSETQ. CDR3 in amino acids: CASSLATSGEADTQYF. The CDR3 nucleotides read TGCGCCAGCAGCTTGGCGACTAGCGGGGAGGCAGATACGCAGTATTTT.

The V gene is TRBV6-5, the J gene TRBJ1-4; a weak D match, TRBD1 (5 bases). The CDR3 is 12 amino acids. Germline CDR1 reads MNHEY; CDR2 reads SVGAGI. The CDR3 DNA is TGTGCGTTGGGGCGAACTAATGAAAAACTGTTTTTT. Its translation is CALGRTNEKLFF.

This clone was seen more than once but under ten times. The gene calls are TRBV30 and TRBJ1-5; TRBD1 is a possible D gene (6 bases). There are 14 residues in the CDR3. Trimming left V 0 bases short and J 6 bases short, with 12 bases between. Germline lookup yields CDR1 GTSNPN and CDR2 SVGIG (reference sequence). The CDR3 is CAWSVGSGAQPQHF. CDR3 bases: TGTGCCTGGAGTGTAGGGTCAGGGGCTCAGCCCCAGCATTTT.

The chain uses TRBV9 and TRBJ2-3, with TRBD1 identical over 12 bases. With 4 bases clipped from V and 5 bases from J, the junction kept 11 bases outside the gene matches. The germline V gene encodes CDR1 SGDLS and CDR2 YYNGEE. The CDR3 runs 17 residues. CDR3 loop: CASSYSSGQGAGDTQYF. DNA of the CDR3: TGTGCCAGCAGCTATTCCTCGGGACAGGGGGCGGGAGATACGCAGTATTTT.

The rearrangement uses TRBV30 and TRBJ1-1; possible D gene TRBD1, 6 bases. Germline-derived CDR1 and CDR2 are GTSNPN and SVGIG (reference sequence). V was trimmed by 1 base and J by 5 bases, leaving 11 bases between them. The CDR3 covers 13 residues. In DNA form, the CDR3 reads TGTGCCTGGAGTGGGCAGGGGCGGACTGAAGCTTTCTTT. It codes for CAWSGQGRTEAFF.

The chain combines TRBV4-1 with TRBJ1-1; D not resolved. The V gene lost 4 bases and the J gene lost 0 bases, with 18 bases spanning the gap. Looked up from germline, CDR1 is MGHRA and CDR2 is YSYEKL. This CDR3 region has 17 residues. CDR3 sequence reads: CASSLFPGANMNTEAFF. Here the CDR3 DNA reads TGCGCCAGCAGCCTTTTCCCGGGAGCCAACATGAACACTGAAGCTTTCTTT.

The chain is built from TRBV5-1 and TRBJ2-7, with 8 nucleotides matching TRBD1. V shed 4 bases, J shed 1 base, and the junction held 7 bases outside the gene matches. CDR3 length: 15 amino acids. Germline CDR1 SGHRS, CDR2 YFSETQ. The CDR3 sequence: CASSNGQGSSYEQYF. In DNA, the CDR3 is TGCGCCAGCAGCAACGGACAGGGTAGTTCCTACGAGCAGTACTTC.

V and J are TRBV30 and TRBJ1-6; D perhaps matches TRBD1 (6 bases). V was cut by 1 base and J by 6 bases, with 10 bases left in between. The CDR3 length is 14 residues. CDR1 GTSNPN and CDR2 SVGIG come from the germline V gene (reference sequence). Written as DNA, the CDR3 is TGTGCCTGGAGTGAGGGACAAATTAATTCACCCCTCCACTTT. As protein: CAWSEGQINSPLHF. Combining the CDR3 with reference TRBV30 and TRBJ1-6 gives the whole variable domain SQTIHQWPATLVQPVGSPLSLECTVEGTSNPNLYWYRQAAGRGLQLLFYSVGIGQISSEVPQNLSASRPQDRQFILSSKKLLLSDSGFYLCAWSEGQINSPLHFGNGTRLTVT.

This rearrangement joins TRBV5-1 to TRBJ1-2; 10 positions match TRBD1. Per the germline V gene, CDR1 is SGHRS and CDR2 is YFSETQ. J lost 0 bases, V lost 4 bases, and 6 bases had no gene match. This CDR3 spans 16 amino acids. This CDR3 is CASSVDRGESNYGYTF. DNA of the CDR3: TGCGCCAGCAGCGTGGACAGGGGGGAATCTAACTATGGCTACACCTTC.

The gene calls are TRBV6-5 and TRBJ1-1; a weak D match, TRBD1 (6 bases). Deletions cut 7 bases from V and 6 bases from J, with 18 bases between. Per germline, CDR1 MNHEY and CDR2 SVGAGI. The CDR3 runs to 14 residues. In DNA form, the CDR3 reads TGTGCCAGCATGGGCAGGGGCCGAGGACCTGAAGCTTTCTTT. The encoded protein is CASMGRGRGPEAFF.

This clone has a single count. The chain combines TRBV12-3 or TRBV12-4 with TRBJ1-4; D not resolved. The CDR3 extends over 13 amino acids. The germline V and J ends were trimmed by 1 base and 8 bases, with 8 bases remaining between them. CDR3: CASSLGFAEKLFF. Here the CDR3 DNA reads TGTGCCAGCAGTTTAGGTTTCGCGGAAAAACTGTTTTTT.

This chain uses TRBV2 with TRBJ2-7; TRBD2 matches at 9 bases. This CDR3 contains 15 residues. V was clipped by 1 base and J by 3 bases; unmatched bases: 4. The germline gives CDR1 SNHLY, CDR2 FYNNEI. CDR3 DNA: TGTGCCAGCAGTGAAGGTAGCGGGGGCCTCTACGAGCAGTACTTC. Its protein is CASSEGSGGLYEQYF.

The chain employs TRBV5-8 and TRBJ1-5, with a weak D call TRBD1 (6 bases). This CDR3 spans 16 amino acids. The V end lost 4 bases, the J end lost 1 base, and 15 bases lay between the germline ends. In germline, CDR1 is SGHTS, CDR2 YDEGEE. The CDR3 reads CASSPRTGQSNQPQHF. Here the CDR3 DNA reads TGTGCCAGCAGCCCTCGGACGGGACAAAGCAATCAGCCCCAGCATTTT. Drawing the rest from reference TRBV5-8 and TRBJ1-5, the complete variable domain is EAGVTQSPTHLIKTRGQQATLRCSPISGHTSVYWYQQALGLGLQFLLWYDEGEERNRGNFPPRFSGRQFPNYSSELNVNALELEDSALYLCASSPRTGQSNQPQHFGDGTRLSIL.

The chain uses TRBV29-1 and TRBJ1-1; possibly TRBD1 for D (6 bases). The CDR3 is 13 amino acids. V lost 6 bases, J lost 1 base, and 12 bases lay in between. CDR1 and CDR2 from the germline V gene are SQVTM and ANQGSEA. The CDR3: CSVRTAQNTEAFF. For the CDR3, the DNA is TGCAGCGTACGGACAGCCCAGAACACTGAAGCTTTCTTT.

The CDR3 loop is CASSLGTGGVGELFF. In DNA form, the CDR3 reads TGTGCCAGCAGCTTAGGGACAGGGGGCGTCGGGGAGCTGTTTTTT. The chain couples TRBV11-2 to TRBJ2-2, with 11 positions matching TRBD1. V was clipped by 1 base and J by 7 bases; unmatched bases: 2. The germline V gene encodes CDR1 SGHAT and CDR2 FQNNGV. The CDR3 consists of 15 residues.